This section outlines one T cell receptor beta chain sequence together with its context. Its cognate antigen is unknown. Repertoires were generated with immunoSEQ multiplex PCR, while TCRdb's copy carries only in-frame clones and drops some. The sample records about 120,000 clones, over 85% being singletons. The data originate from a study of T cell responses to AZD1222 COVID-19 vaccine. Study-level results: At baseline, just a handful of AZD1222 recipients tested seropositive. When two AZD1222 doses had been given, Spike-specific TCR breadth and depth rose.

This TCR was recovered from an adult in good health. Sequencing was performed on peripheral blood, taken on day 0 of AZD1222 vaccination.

The CDR3 region is CASNHGQPGNEQFF. CDR3 DNA: TGTGCCAGCAACCACGGACAGCCGGGGAATGAGCAGTTCTTC. J is TRBJ2-1 and V is TRBV6-6; a possible D gene is TRBD1 (6 bases). Trimming took off 7 bases at V and 7 bases at J, with 17 bases between the two ends. There are 14 residues in the CDR3. CDR1 MNHNY and CDR2 SVGAGI come from the germline V gene (reference sequence).